The source of this T cell receptor (beta chain) is a study of cytotoxic CD8 clonotypes in ibrutinib-treated CLL. TCR beta libraries used about 2 micrograms of genomic DNA from cryopreserved PBMCs. This CDR3 has 16 amino acids. The trim removed 5 bases at V and 1 base at J, leaving 6 bases unmatched. Germline CDR1 and CDR2: SGHVS and FQNEAQ. TCRdb keeps only in-frame clones here, not all; method: immunoSEQ multiplex PCR. The table includes some 200,000 clones, about four fifths detected once. Notes on the study in general: Clonality grew at ibrutinib response; at progression, it decreased back toward baseline.

With respect to this clone: Its antigen is unidentified.

V usage is TRBV7-8 and J usage is TRBJ2-1; 9 bases map to TRBD2. The sequence derives from a human donor with chronic lymphocytic leukemia. The sequencing here drew on PBMCs, taken after 12 months of ibrutinib treatment. As DNA, the CDR3 is TGTGCCAGCAGCCCCGCGGGAGGGCTTTCCTACAATGAGCAGTTCTTC. Its protein is CASSPAGGLSYNEQFF. Supplemented by reference TRBV7-8 and TRBJ2-1, the full variable domain reads GAGVSQSPRYKVAKRGQDVALRCDPISGHVSLFWYQQALGQGPEFLTYFQNEAQLDKSGLPSDRFFAERPEGSVSTLKIQRTQQEDSAVYLCASSPAGGLSYNEQFFGPGTRLTVL.